Presented here are 6 T cell receptor beta chains from one specimen sequenced in a study of technical replicates of blood from four donors. Assay: immunoSEQ multiplex PCR; the TCRdb copy retains only in-frame clones and omits some. The sample yields about 97,000 clones, 95% to 97% seen once. Material: T cells isolated from PBMCs. Receptors originate from a human donor in good health.

This chain connects TRBV11-2 to TRBJ2-7, with 8 bases fitting TRBD2. Germline V CDR1 and CDR2: SGHAT, FQNNGV. This CDR3 is 17 amino acids long. The J segment lost 3 bases and the V segment lost 0 bases, leaving 10 bases of the junction unmatched. The CDR3 is CASSLERGPSGFYEQYF. The CDR3 nucleotides are TGTGCCAGCAGCTTAGAACGAGGGCCTAGCGGGTTCTACGAGCAGTACTTC.

V gene TRBV4-2 combines with J gene TRBJ1-2; tentatively, D is TRBD1 (5 bases). Germline CDR1 and CDR2: LGHNA and YNFKEQ. The CDR3 runs 14 residues. The V end lost 0 bases, the J end lost 6 bases, and 11 bases lay between the germline ends. The CDR3 region is CASSQETGRNGYTF. CDR3 DNA: TGTGCCAGCAGCCAAGAAACAGGTCGGAATGGCTACACCTTC.

CDR3 sequence: CASSVVRAGSINEQFF. CDR3 in DNA: TGTGCCAGCAGCGTAGTACGAGCGGGCAGCATTAATGAGCAGTTCTTC. The genes are TRBV9 and TRBJ2-1, with a weak D call TRBD2 (6 bases). V lost 0 bases and J lost 7, with 17 bases in between. There are 16 residues in the CDR3. Germline CDR1 SGDLS, CDR2 YYNGEE.

Notes on this clone: Other DNA variants within this sample encode the same CDR3. The chain carries TRBV5-6 and TRBJ2-5; D is undetermined. With 1 base removed from V and 5 bases from J, the gap between germline ends came to 3 bases. The CDR3 length is 11 residues. Looked up from germline, CDR1 is SGHDT and CDR2 is YYEEEE. The DNA for the CDR3 is TGTGCCAGCAGCTTGCAGGAGACCCAGTACTTC. Translating it yields CASSLQETQYF.

The chain recombines TRBV7-9 with TRBJ2-1; D is ambiguous. The ends were cut back, 6 bases at V and 12 bases at J, with 21 bases in the middle. CDR1 and CDR2 from the germline V gene are SEHNR and FQNEAQ (reference sequence). The CDR3 runs to 14 residues. The CDR3, as DNA: TGTGCCAGCAGTCACACCGTCAACCCCCCGGGGCAGTTCTTC. Translating it yields CASSHTVNPPGQFF.

This chain uses TRBV19 with TRBJ1-3, with a tentative D call TRBD1 (6 bases). In germline, CDR1 is LNHDA, CDR2 SQIVND (reference sequence). The CDR3 has 12 amino acids. Deletions cut 9 bases from V and 7 bases from J, with 13 bases between. The CDR3 DNA sequence: TGTGCCAGCTACGGACAGTTCAACACCATATATTTT. Translated: CASYGQFNTIYF. The whole variable domain, remainder taken from reference TRBV19 and TRBJ1-3, is DGGITQSPKYLFRKEGQNVTLSCEQNLNHDAMYWYRQDPGQGLRLIYYSQIVNDFQKGDIAEGYSVSREKKESFPLTVTSAQKNPTAFYLCASYGQFNTIYFGEGSWLTVV.